The clone carrying this T cell receptor (beta chain) was observed many times. The investigators amplified TCR beta CDR3 regions from RNA transcripts. First-round RT-PCR targeting the TCR CDR3 was performed with the HTBI primer set. TCRdb re-called the multiplex PCR reads with MiXCR, one entry per CDR3 protein. The sample lists 400,000 to 550,000 distinct CDR3 sequences, approximately 15% seen once, with less than 20% in the top ten. The sample comes from a study of T cells in Graves' hyperthyroidism and ophthalmopathy. CDR3 length: 14 amino acids. Trimming took 7 bases from V and 6 from J; bases not matched to a gene: 9. The germline gives CDR1 SNHLY, CDR2 FYNNEI.

Sequencing used blood. The sequence derives from a woman in her late teens or twenties with Graves' hyperthyroidism. The chain links TRBV2 to TRBJ2-1; 7 nucleotides line up with TRBD2. The CDR3 DNA is TGTGCCAGCACTGACTCGTCGGGGGGCAATGAGCAGTTCTTC. Protein: CASTDSSGGNEQFF.